Shown below are 19 T cell receptor beta chains from a single sample sequenced in a study of T cells after yellow fever vaccination. TCRdb reprocessed the 5' RACE reads with MiXCR, giving one entry per CDR3 protein. The sample lists under 300,000 distinct CDR3 sequences; over 10% were seen once. Sequences were derived from CD4+ T cells sorted from PBMCs, sampled 45 days after the yellow fever booster vaccination. The receptors stem from a man aged 30 to 45 who received the YFV17D yellow fever vaccine.

The genes are TRBV15 and TRBJ2-5, with 7 bases that match TRBD1. V shed 1 base and J 5 bases; nucleotides not matched to a gene: 4. Germline V gene sequence: CDR1 LNHNV, CDR2 YYDKDF (reference sequence). This CDR3 has 14 amino acids. The CDR3 region has the DNA TGTGCCACCAGCAGAGGACAGGGAATCGAGACCCAGTACTTC. This codes for CATSRGQGIETQYF.

This clonotype was recorded a few times. CDR3 protein: CASSLDYSGANVLTF. CDR3 nucleotide sequence: TGCGCCAGCAGCTTGGATTACTCTGGGGCCAACGTCCTGACTTTC. V and J are TRBV5-1 and TRBJ2-6, with no clear D. The CDR3 runs 15 residues. V lost 0 bases, J lost 0 bases, and 4 bases lay in between. Germline V gene data show CDR1 as SGHRS and CDR2 as YFSETQ.

This clonotype was seen only a few times. The chain combines TRBV12-3 or TRBV12-4 with TRBJ2-2; D is ambiguous. The CDR3 totals 13 residues. With 7 bases removed from V and 3 bases from J, the gap between germline ends came to 9 bases. The CDR3 protein is CASIPGDTGELFF. The CDR3 region has the DNA TGTGCCAGCATCCCGGGTGACACCGGGGAGCTGTTTTTT.

Only a few counts were recorded for this clonotype. The V call is TRBV20-1, the J call TRBJ2-7; 9 positions match TRBD2. This CDR3 has 16 residues. Germline V gene sequence: CDR1 DFQATT, CDR2 SNEGSKA (reference sequence). Trimming took 0 bases from V and 0 from J; bases not matched to a gene: 6. The CDR3 DNA reads as TGCAGTGCTAGAGATCCCCTAGCGGGGCTCTCCTACGAGCAGTACTTC. Protein sequence: CSARDPLAGLSYEQYF.

In its sample, this clonotype was seen a few times. The chain employs TRBV20-1 and TRBJ2-1, with TRBD2 matching 8 bases. V lost 2 bases, J lost 2 bases, and 2 bases stayed unmatched. The CDR3 covers 14 residues. The germline V gene has CDR1 DFQATT and CDR2 SNEGSKA (reference sequence). The CDR3 region has the DNA TGCAGTGCTAGACGTAGCGGGACCTACAATGAGCAGTTCTTC. Its protein is CSARRSGTYNEQFF.

This clonotype was recorded a few times. This chain joins TRBV12-3 or TRBV12-4 and TRBJ1-2; D ambiguous. Trimming stripped 3 bases from V and 8 bases from J, with 7 bases between. The CDR3 consists of 11 residues. The CDR3 sequence: CASSFGEGYTF. The CDR3 region has the DNA TGTGCCAGCAGTTTTGGGGAGGGCTACACCTTC.

This clonotype was observed a handful of times. V and J are TRBV5-1 and TRBJ1-2; D not resolved. CDR1 is SGHRS and CDR2 is YFSETQ in the germline V gene. V lost 4 bases to trimming and J lost 4 bases, with 17 bases between them. The CDR3 has 15 amino acids. CDR3 bases: TGCGCCAGCAGCGCGTCAAACAGACTCCTCTATGGCTACACCTTC. This encodes CASSASNRLLYGYTF.

About this clonotype itself: A read error may explain this, as a much larger clone is one base away. V usage is TRBV20-1 and J usage is TRBJ2-7; 11 bases match TRBD2. The CDR3 is made up of 17 amino acids. Germline V gene data show CDR1 as DFQATT and CDR2 as SNEGSKA (reference sequence). The CDR3 reads CSDRDVVAGGPDYEQYF. As DNA, the CDR3 is TGCAGTGATAGAGACGTCGTAGCGGGAGGGCCGGATTACGAGCAGTACTTC.

This clonotype was observed a few times. The chain is built from TRBV29-1 and TRBJ2-1; a weak D match, TRBD2 (5 bases). The CDR3 runs to 14 residues. With 4 bases removed from V and 10 bases from J, the gap between germline ends came to 20 bases. CDR1 and CDR2 (germline): SQVTM, ANQGSEA. The CDR3 DNA sequence: TGCAGCGTTGCTGGACTCCCCCCTGGCGTAGAGCAGTTCTTC. It yields the protein CSVAGLPPGVEQFF.

This clonotype appeared a few times. The chain combines TRBV6-2 or TRBV6-3 with TRBJ2-7; D not certain. Trimming stripped 6 bases from V and 3 bases from J, with 15 bases between. Per the germline V gene, CDR1 is MNHEY and CDR2 is SVGEGT. CDR3 length: 14 amino acids. The CDR3 nucleotides read TGTGCCAGCAGATCACCTAGGTTCAGCTACGAGCAGTACTTC. It specifies CASRSPRFSYEQYF.

The J gene is TRBJ2-1, the V gene TRBV10-2; 9 nucleotides align to TRBD2. The germline CDR1 and CDR2 sequences are WSHSY and SAAADI. J lost 6 bases, V lost 2 bases, and 5 bases had no gene match. This CDR3 is built from 15 residues. As DNA, the CDR3 is TGCGCCAGCAGTGAGGCGGGAGGGCCCGGCAATGAGCAGTTCTTC. Amino acids: CASSEAGGPGNEQFF.

This chain uses TRBV27 with TRBJ1-6; TRBD1 matches 8 bases. J lost 1 base, V lost 6 bases, and 8 bases had no gene match. Germline assignment: CDR1 MNHEY and CDR2 SMNVEV (reference sequence). This CDR3 region has 17 residues. CDR3 DNA sequence: TGTGCCAGCAGCCTGGACAGGGTCGTTTCCTATAATTCACCCCTCCACTTT. It yields the protein CASSLDRVVSYNSPLHF.

The V call is TRBV28, the J call TRBJ2-2; D gene ambiguous. In germline, CDR1 is MDHEN, CDR2 SYDVKM. Trimming shortened V by 6 bases and J by 6 bases, and 14 bases separated the two germline ends. This CDR3 is 14 amino acids long. CDR3 sequence (DNA): TGTGCCAGCAGCTCCGGGTCCATGCCCGGGGAGCTGTTTTTT. It encodes CASSSGSMPGELFF.

This chain connects TRBV12-5 to TRBJ2-6; TRBD1 matches at 7 bases. This CDR3 is 17 amino acids long. Losses at the gene ends were 6 bases for V and 3 bases for J; bases not matched to a gene: 11. Germline CDR1 and CDR2: LGHNT and FRNRAP. The chain's CDR3 is CASGEGQKPLGANVLTF. The CDR3 DNA follows: TGTGCTAGTGGAGAGGGACAGAAGCCTCTTGGGGCCAACGTCCTGACTTTC.

The chain couples TRBV27 to TRBJ2-3; D is unclear. Germline CDR1 MNHEY, CDR2 SMNVEV (reference sequence). The CDR3 length is 13 residues. V lost 0 bases and J lost 5, with 6 bases in between. The CDR3 nucleotides read TGTGCCAGCAGTTTATCGTGGGGAGATACGCAGTATTTT. It specifies CASSLSWGDTQYF.

This clonotype appeared a few times. This chain joins TRBV7-2 and TRBJ2-3; unclear D gene. The CDR3 has 15 residues. V gave up 2 bases and J gave up 0 bases, with 9 bases separating them. In germline, CDR1 is SGHTA, CDR2 FQGNSA. The CDR3 loop is CASSLRSRSTDTQYF. CDR3 nucleotide sequence: TGTGCCAGCAGCTTAAGGAGTAGAAGCACAGATACGCAGTATTTT. The whole variable domain, remainder taken from reference TRBV7-2 and TRBJ2-3, is GAGVSQSPSNKVTEKGKDVELRCDPISGHTALYWYRQSLGQGLEFLIYFQGNSAPDKSGLPSDRFSAERTGGSVSTLTIQRTQQEDSAVYLCASSLRSRSTDTQYFGPGTRLTVL.

As concerns this clonotype: An end of the junction does not agree with germline; a read error may underlie this. The chain couples TRBV24-1 to TRBJ2-1, with 12 bases lining up with TRBD2. Germline CDR1 and CDR2: KGHDR and SFDVKD. The CDR3 runs to 14 residues. The CDR3 coding sequence is TGTGCCTCCAGCCGAGCTAGCGGGAGGGGTGAGCAGTTCTTC. Its protein is CASSRASGRGEQFF.

This clonotype has just a few counts. This chain connects TRBV5-1 to TRBJ2-1, with 9 bases matching TRBD1. The CDR3 extends over 15 amino acids. Trimming removed 4 bases from V and 2 bases from J; junction bases left unmatched: 4. CDR1 SGHRS and CDR2 YFSETQ come from the germline V gene. DNA for the CDR3: TGCGCCAGCAGCGTACAGGGGGCCGCCTACAATGAGCAGTTCTTC. It is translated as CASSVQGAAYNEQFF. Drawing the rest from reference TRBV5-1 and TRBJ2-1, the complete variable domain is KAGVTQTPRYLIKTRGQQVTLSCSPISGHRSVSWYQQTPGQGLQFLFEYFSETQRNKGNFPGRFSGRQFSNSRSEMNVSTLELGDSALYLCASSVQGAAYNEQFFGPGTRLTVL.

There are a few counts of this clonotype. The CDR3 DNA sequence: TGTGCCAGCAGCCAAAAAGGGCAGGGGAACACTGAAGCTTTCTTT. Its protein product is CASSQKGQGNTEAFF. The J gene is TRBJ1-1, the V gene TRBV21-1; TRBD1 reflects the table's D call only, with no check against the DNA. TRBV21-1 is assigned pseudogene status. The CDR3 covers 15 residues.